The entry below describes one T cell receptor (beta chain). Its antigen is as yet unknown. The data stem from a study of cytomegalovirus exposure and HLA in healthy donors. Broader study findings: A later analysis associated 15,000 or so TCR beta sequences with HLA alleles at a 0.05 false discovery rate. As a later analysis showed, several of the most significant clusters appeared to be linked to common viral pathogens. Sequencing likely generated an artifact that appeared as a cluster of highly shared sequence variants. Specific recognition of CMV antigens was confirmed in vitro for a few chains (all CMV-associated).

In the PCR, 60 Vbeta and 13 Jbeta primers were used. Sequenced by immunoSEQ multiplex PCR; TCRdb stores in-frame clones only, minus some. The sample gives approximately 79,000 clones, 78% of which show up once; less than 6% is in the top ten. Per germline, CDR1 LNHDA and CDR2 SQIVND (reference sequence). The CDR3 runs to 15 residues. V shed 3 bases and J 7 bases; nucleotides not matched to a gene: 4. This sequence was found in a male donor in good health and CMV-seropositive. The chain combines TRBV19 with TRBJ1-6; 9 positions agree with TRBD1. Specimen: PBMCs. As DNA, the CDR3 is TGTGCCAGTAGTATTGGAGACAGGGGGAATTCACCCCTCCACTTT. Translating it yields CASSIGDRGNSPLHF.